This entry lists 30 T cell receptor beta chains sequenced from one sample in a study of blood T cell repertoires in COVID-19. Only in-frame clones appear in the TCRdb table, and some are missing; sequencing was by immunoSEQ multiplex PCR. The table has some 150,000 clones, roughly 77% seen once. Material: peripheral blood. The source of these receptors is a man aged 60 to 75 with acute or convalescent COVID-19.

The rearrangement links TRBV19 to TRBJ2-3, with 7 positions matching TRBD2. The CDR3 length is 15 residues. Germline-derived CDR1 and CDR2 are LNHDA and SQIVND (reference sequence). V lost 3 bases to trimming and J lost 0 bases; unmatched junction nucleotides: 3. The CDR3 is CASSMRGTSTDTQYF. As DNA, the CDR3 is TGTGCCAGTAGTATGCGGGGGACTAGCACAGATACGCAGTATTTT.

CDR3 loop: CASSMPGQGTYEQYF. The DNA for the CDR3 is TGTGCCAGCAGTATGCCAGGACAGGGCACCTACGAGCAGTACTTC. V usage is TRBV6-5 and J usage is TRBJ2-7, with TRBD1 matching 8 bases. The ends lost 5 bases at V and 2 bases at J; junction bases unmatched: 8. The germline V gene encodes CDR1 MNHEY and CDR2 SVGAGI. The CDR3 runs 15 residues.

This clone was picked up a small number of times. The chain has TRBV29-1 and TRBJ1-2; D ambiguous. V lost 3 bases and J lost 1, with 9 bases in between. This CDR3 spans 13 amino acids. CDR1 SQVTM and CDR2 ANQGSEA come from the germline V gene. The CDR3 loop is CSVDETFNYGYTF. In nucleotides, the CDR3 is TGCAGCGTTGATGAGACTTTTAACTATGGCTACACCTTC.

This clone was picked up a small number of times. This CDR3 is CASSSYRGNTGELFF. The CDR3 nucleotides are TGTGCCAGCAGTTCGTACAGGGGGAACACCGGGGAGCTGTTTTTT. J is TRBJ2-2 and V is TRBV28; 7 bases are shared with TRBD1. CDR3 length equals 15 residues. J lost 1 base, V lost 4 bases, and 3 bases had no gene match. In germline, CDR1 is MDHEN, CDR2 SYDVKM.

This sequence joins TRBV18 and TRBJ1-6; tentatively, D is TRBD1 (6 bases). The germline V gene encodes CDR1 KGHSH and CDR2 LQKENI. This CDR3 region has 15 residues. V gave up 0 bases and J gave up 5 bases, with 8 bases separating them. CDR3 region: CASSPPGTNNSPLHF. CDR3 bases: TGTGCCAGCTCACCACCCGGGACAAATAATTCACCCCTCCACTTT.

J is TRBJ1-5 and V is TRBV28; TRBD1 agrees at 7 bases. Germline V gene lookup returns CDR1 MDHEN and CDR2 SYDVKM. The CDR3 is 14 residues long. The V and J ends lost 6 bases and 7 bases, in that order; junction bases with no gene match: 9. CDR3 nucleotides: TGTGCCAGCAGCGACCGACAGGGATTGCAGCCCCAGCATTTT. Translated: CASSDRQGLQPQHF.

Remarks on this clone: In the same sample, other DNA sequences code for this CDR3. The chain joins TRBV12-3 or TRBV12-4 to TRBJ2-7; D not resolved. Trimming removed 3 bases at V and 4 bases at J, with 4 bases between. This CDR3 spans 11 amino acids. CDR3 DNA sequence: TGTGCCAGCAGTTTTAATTACGAGCAGTACTTC. Its protein is CASSFNYEQYF.

The J gene is TRBJ2-6, the V gene TRBV5-1, with D uncertain. The CDR3 length is 17 residues. The germline V and J ends were trimmed by 4 bases and 4 bases, with 18 bases remaining between them. The germline CDR1 and CDR2 sequences are SGHRS and YFSETQ. The CDR3 sequence is CASSLVVGAEGANVLTF. The CDR3 DNA is TGCGCCAGCAGCCTTGTGGTCGGTGCGGAAGGGGCCAACGTCCTGACTTTC.

Regarding this clone: The same CDR3 also results from other DNA sequences found in this sample. The rearrangement links TRBV18 to TRBJ2-2, with TRBD1 matching over 7 bases. Unmatched junction bases numbered 4, after V lost 3 bases and J lost 0 bases. CDR1 and CDR2 (germline): KGHSH, LQKENI. The length of the CDR3 is 16 residues. The CDR3 loop reads CASSPGQLANTGELFF. CDR3 sequence (DNA): TGTGCCAGCTCACCGGGACAGCTAGCGAACACCGGGGAGCTGTTTTTT. Together with reference TRBV18 and TRBJ2-2, the CDR3 gives the full variable domain: NAGVMQNPRHLVRRRGQEARLRCSPMKGHSHVYWYRQLPEEGLKFMVYLQKENIIDESGMPKERFSAEFPKEGPSILRIQQVVRGDSAAYFCASSPGQLANTGELFFGEGSRLTVL.

The V gene is TRBV11-3, the J gene TRBJ2-1; D remains ambiguous. V lost 6 bases and J lost 4, with 7 bases in between. The CDR3 contains 12 residues. The germline CDR1 and CDR2 sequences are SGHNT and YENEEA. This chain's CDR3 is CASSWQYNEQFF. The CDR3 nucleotides read TGTGCCAGCAGTTGGCAGTACAATGAGCAGTTCTTC.

This clone turned up a few times. J is TRBJ2-7 and V is TRBV14; D gene ambiguous. Per the germline V gene, CDR1 is SGHDN and CDR2 is FVKESK. The length of the CDR3 is 13 residues. The V and J ends lost 4 bases and 2 bases respectively, with 9 bases between them. The CDR3 loop reads CASSRPGTYEQYF. The CDR3 region has the DNA TGTGCCAGCAGCCGTCCAGGTACCTACGAGCAGTACTTC.

This clone was detected only a few times. This chain uses TRBV5-4 with TRBJ2-7; TRBD2 might be the D (5 bases). The CDR3 loop spans 13 amino acids. Per the germline V gene, CDR1 is SGHNT and CDR2 is YYREEE (reference sequence). The V and J ends lost 0 bases and 3 bases respectively, with 7 bases between them. As DNA, the CDR3 is TGTGCCAGCAGCTTGGTCGGGGACTACGAGCAGTACTTC. Amino acid sequence: CASSLVGDYEQYF.

CDR3: CASSVATSGGRWLLETQYF. In DNA form, the CDR3 reads TGTGCCAGCAGCGTCGCGACTAGCGGGGGCCGATGGCTTTTGGAGACCCAGTACTTC. The chain combines TRBV7-9 with TRBJ2-5; TRBD2 matches at 12 bases. Looked up from germline, CDR1 is SEHNR and CDR2 is FQNEAQ (reference sequence). Trimming at V came to 5 bases and at J to 5 bases, leaving 18 bases not matched to a gene. The CDR3 loop spans 19 amino acids.

The chain recombines TRBV5-1 with TRBJ1-2; 9 nucleotides match TRBD1. This CDR3 is built from 16 residues. V lost 0 bases, J lost 0 bases, and 3 bases stayed unmatched. Germline lookup yields CDR1 SGHRS and CDR2 YFSETQ. CDR3 in amino acids: CASSLEGQGSNYGYTF. Here the CDR3 DNA reads TGCGCCAGCAGCTTGGAGGGACAGGGCTCTAACTATGGCTACACCTTC.

The genes are TRBV6-2 or TRBV6-3 and TRBJ2-7; maybe TRBD1 (6 bases). Trimming pared 6 bases from V and 4 bases from J, leaving 22 bases between. The CDR3 length is 16 residues. CDR1 and CDR2 from the germline V gene are MNHEY and SVGEGT. The CDR3 region is CASSEPSAGALYEQYF. In DNA form, the CDR3 reads TGTGCCAGCAGCGAGCCTTCGGCAGGGGCCCTATACGAGCAGTACTTC.

This clone has ten or more counts. The chain carries TRBV28 and TRBJ1-1; no firm D call. Deletions cut 8 bases from V and 1 base from J, with 5 bases between. The germline CDR1 and CDR2 sequences are MDHEN and SYDVKM. This CDR3 comprises 11 residues. CDR3 protein: CASRRNTEAFF. The CDR3 DNA follows: TGTGCCAGCCGTAGGAACACTGAAGCTTTCTTT.

By proportion, this clone is medium-sized. This chain uses TRBV5-1 with TRBJ1-2, with D possibly TRBD1 on 6 matching bases. Germline-derived CDR1 and CDR2 are SGHRS and YFSETQ. The length of the CDR3 is 12 residues. The ends were cut back, 4 bases at V and 7 bases at J, with 11 bases in the middle. CDR3 DNA sequence: TGCGCCAGCAGCCTGACAGGCGCTGGCTACACCTTC. It codes for CASSLTGAGYTF.

V gene TRBV21-1 combines with J gene TRBJ2-3; the table assigns TRBD2, which was not confirmed against the DNA. TRBV21-1 is designated a pseudogene. The CDR3 length is 16 residues. DNA for the CDR3: TGTGCCAGCAGCAAAGTGGCGGACAGCGGGGTACATACGCAGTATTTT. Protein: CASSKVADSGVHTQYF.

The chain employs TRBV23-1 and TRBJ2-7, with a weak D call TRBD2 (6 bases). TRBV23-1 is classed as an ORF, of uncertain function. The V end was cut by 0 bases, the J end by 3 bases, with 12 bases between. This CDR3 has 15 amino acids. DNA for the CDR3: TGCGCCAGCAGTCAATCCGAGACTAGGATCTACGAGCAGTACTTC. Translated, it gives CASSQSETRIYEQYF.

The genes are TRBV6-5 and TRBJ1-1, with 9 nucleotides matching TRBD1. This CDR3 region has 15 residues. Per the germline V gene, CDR1 is MNHEY and CDR2 is SVGAGI. With V trimmed by 7 bases and J by 1 base, 7 bases remained unmatched. In DNA form, the CDR3 reads TGTGCCAGCACTCCCACGGGACAGGGGAACACTGAAGCTTTCTTT. Amino acids: CASTPTGQGNTEAFF.

The table lists this clone with a few counts. The CDR3, as DNA: TGTGCCAGCAGCCCGGGACAGTCGCAGTATTTT. This gives the protein CASSPGQSQYF. The chain has TRBV12-3 or TRBV12-4 and TRBJ2-3; 7 bases agree with TRBD1. There are 11 residues in the CDR3. The J segment lost 10 bases and the V segment lost 6 bases, leaving 4 bases of the junction unmatched.

The rearrangement uses TRBV28 and TRBJ1-3, with a possible D match to TRBD1 (5 bases). CDR1 is MDHEN, CDR2 SYDVKM, per germline. V was trimmed by 7 bases and J by 0 bases, leaving 16 bases between them. The CDR3 has 16 residues. CDR3 protein: CASNQDNLYSGNTIYF. CDR3 in DNA: TGTGCCAGCAACCAGGACAACCTGTACTCTGGAAACACCATATATTTT.

This rearrangement joins TRBV7-9 to TRBJ1-2, with TRBD1 identical over 7 bases. From germline, CDR1 is SEHNR and CDR2 FQNEAQ (reference sequence). The trim removed 3 bases at V and 5 bases at J, leaving 3 bases unmatched. The CDR3 is 13 residues long. CDR3 sequence: CASSFGTAYGYTF. DNA for the CDR3: TGTGCCAGCAGCTTCGGGACAGCATATGGCTACACCTTC.

In its sample, this clone was seen a few times. The V gene is TRBV15, the J gene TRBJ2-1, with TRBD1 as a possible D gene (6 bases). CDR3 length equals 16 residues. The germline CDR1 and CDR2 sequences are LNHNV and YYDKDF (reference sequence). V shed 5 bases and J shed 2 bases, with 16 bases lying between them. DNA for the CDR3: TGTGCCACCAGCTCGTCTCCGGGACAACCCTACAATGAGCAGTTCTTC. Protein sequence: CATSSSPGQPYNEQFF.

The rearrangement links TRBV3-1 (or the pseudogene TRBV3-2) to TRBJ1-5; D gene uncertain. The length of the CDR3 is 12 residues. The V gene lost 2 bases and the J gene lost 5 bases, with 4 bases spanning the gap. CDR1 is LGHDT, CDR2 YNNKEL, per germline (reference sequence). CDR3 nucleotides: TGTGCCAGCAGCCAATCCGATCAGCCCCAGCATTTT. It codes for CASSQSDQPQHF.

This clone appeared a few times. This rearrangement joins TRBV11-3 to TRBJ2-7; 7 bases agree with TRBD1. Germline lookup yields CDR1 SGHNT and CDR2 YENEEA. Losses at the gene ends were 5 bases for V and 2 bases for J; bases not matched to a gene: 6. The CDR3 runs 14 residues. The CDR3 is CASSRTGNTYEQYF. The CDR3 DNA reads TGTGCCAGCAGCCGGACAGGAAATACCTACGAGCAGTACTTC.

V and J are TRBV7-9 and TRBJ1-2; D might be TRBD1 (6 bases). Trimming took 0 bases from V and 8 from J, leaving 16 bases between them. Germline V gene lookup returns CDR1 SEHNR and CDR2 FQNEAQ (reference sequence). There are 15 residues in the CDR3. The CDR3: CASSLAGTGYGGYTF. As DNA, the CDR3 is TGTGCCAGCAGCTTAGCTGGAACAGGGTACGGAGGCTACACCTTC.

The chain carries TRBV6-5 and TRBJ2-5, with unresolved D. The CDR3 loop spans 11 amino acids. Trimming left V 6 bases short and J 4 bases short, with 6 bases between. Germline loops: CDR1 MNHEY, CDR2 SVGAGI. In nucleotides, the CDR3 is TGTGCCAGCAGCCTACGAGAGACCCAGTACTTC. Its protein product is CASSLRETQYF.

The genes are TRBV28 and TRBJ2-7; TRBD2 agrees at 8 bases. Germline-derived CDR1 and CDR2 are MDHEN and SYDVKM. This CDR3 has 14 residues. Trimming cost V 3 bases and J 3 bases; bases outside gene matches: 4. CDR3 amino acids: CASSFSGNLYEQYF. As DNA, the CDR3 is TGTGCCAGCAGTTTTAGCGGGAACCTCTACGAGCAGTACTTC.

V gene TRBV6-6 combines with J gene TRBJ2-3, with 9 bases that match TRBD2. The length of the CDR3 is 16 residues. The J segment lost 1 base and the V segment lost 5 bases, leaving 7 bases of the junction unmatched. Germline CDR1 reads MNHNY; CDR2 reads SVGAGI (reference sequence). The CDR3 nucleotides read TGTGCCAGCAGTCCTCAGACTAGCGGCGGCACAGATACGCAGTATTTT. Translating gives CASSPQTSGGTDTQYF.